The 10 T cell receptor beta chains below were found in one sample sequenced in a study of cytomegalovirus exposure and HLA in healthy donors (dated by TCRdb to 2016 to 2017). The library was built by means of the immunoSEQ multiplex PCR assay. A mixture of 60 forward primers for TCR Vbeta segments and 13 reverse primers for TCR Jbeta segments was used in the multiplex PCR. Sourced from immuneACCESS, this table was stored by TCRdb with only in-frame sequences that have V and J called. A share of the clones is absent; for the studies checked, an unresolved V gene accounts for under half, and the remainder has no known explanation. The sample profile shows approximately 140,000 clones; more than 75% of them were found once. In total, the top ten clones hold 1.8% of the sample. The sample was PBMCs. Receptors originate from a man aged 35 to 55 in good health and CMV-seronegative.

The CDR3 DNA follows: TGTGCCAGCGGGACAGAAATGAACACTGAAGCTTTCTTT. This sequence encodes CASGTEMNTEAFF. This chain uses TRBV28 with TRBJ1-1; 7 positions agree with TRBD1. Germline V gives CDR1 MDHEN, CDR2 SYDVKM. V trimming: 8 bases; J trimming: 0 bases; junction bases outside the gene matches: 3. This CDR3 has 13 amino acids.

The count of this clone is one. CDR3 loop: CASGRGGAPPLSAEKLFF. CDR3 bases: TGTGCCAGCGGACGGGGGGGGGCGCCCCCCCTTAGCGCTGAAAAACTGTTTTTT. The chain carries TRBV28 and TRBJ1-4, with D possibly TRBD1 on 6 matching bases. V gave up 8 bases and J gave up 7 bases, with 29 bases separating them. CDR1 MDHEN and CDR2 SYDVKM come from the germline V gene. CDR3 length equals 18 residues.

This rearrangement joins TRBV18 to TRBJ2-1; 8 bases agree with TRBD1. The CDR3 loop spans 15 amino acids. J was trimmed by 5 bases and V by 2 bases; bases with no gene match: 5. The germline V gene has CDR1 KGHSH and CDR2 LQKENI. The CDR3 nucleotides read TGTGCCAGCTCACCAGCCAGGGGGCACCACAATGAGCAGTTCTTC. It yields the protein CASSPARGHHNEQFF.

CDR3 DNA sequence: TGTGCCAGCAGCTTAGTGGCAGACTACAATGAGCAGTTCTTC. It yields the protein CASSLVADYNEQFF. The chain uses TRBV7-2 and TRBJ2-1; D gene ambiguous. The CDR3 is 14 residues long. V lost 1 base, J lost 3 bases, and 7 bases lay in between. Germline CDR1 is SGHTA and CDR2 is FQGNSA.

The chain recombines TRBV6-1 with TRBJ2-7, with D possibly TRBD1 on 6 matching bases. V was clipped by 10 bases and J by 6 bases, with 13 bases between them. This CDR3 has 11 amino acids. The germline V gene has CDR1 MNHNS and CDR2 SASEGT. The CDR3 reads CATRTGSEQYF. The CDR3 DNA sequence: TGTGCCACCAGAACAGGGAGCGAGCAGTACTTC.

This chain links TRBV6-6 with TRBJ1-1; possible D gene TRBD1, 6 bases. The CDR3 extends over 16 amino acids. CDR1 is MNHNY and CDR2 is SVGAGI in the germline V gene (reference sequence). Trimming removed 6 bases from V and 4 bases from J, with 21 bases in between. CDR3 in DNA: TGTGCCAGCAGCCGAACAGGGTGGCAGGACAGCACTGAAGCTTTCTTT. Its protein product is CASSRTGWQDSTEAFF.

This chain connects TRBV11-2 to TRBJ1-1; D gene uncertain. The V end was cut by 0 bases, the J end by 5 bases, with 7 bases between. CDR3 size: 13 residues. Germline V lookup: CDR1 SGHAT, CDR2 FQNNGV. The CDR3 DNA is TGTGCCAGCAGCTTAGAATCCGGTACTGAAGCTTTCTTT. Protein: CASSLESGTEAFF.

Points on this clone: This CDR3 is also generated by other DNA sequences in the sample. The CDR3 nucleotides are TGTGCCAGCAGCCCGTTTGTTCAGGGCTCCGGAAACACCATATATTTT. Amino acid sequence: CASSPFVQGSGNTIYF. This chain links TRBV7-3 with TRBJ1-3; weak D call: TRBD1 (5 bases). The V end was cut by 5 bases, the J end by 4 bases, with 18 bases between. The CDR3 sequence is 16 residues long. CDR1 and CDR2 from the germline V gene are SGHTA and FQGTGA. The full variable domain, its missing parts supplied by reference TRBV7-3 and TRBJ1-3, is GAGVSQTPSNKVTEKGKYVELRCDPISGHTALYWYRQSLGQGPEFLIYFQGTGAADDSGLPNDRFFAVRPEGSVSTLKIQRTERGDSAVYLCASSPFVQGSGNTIYFGEGSWLTVV.

The chain combines TRBV4-2 with TRBJ2-7, with D possibly TRBD2 on 5 matching bases. V lost 1 base and J 2 bases, leaving 9 bases between the germline ends. The CDR3 totals 14 residues. The germline V gene has CDR1 LGHNA and CDR2 YNFKEQ. The CDR3 DNA follows: TGTGCCAGCAGCCAAGGTCTGAGGGCCTACGAGCAGTACTTC. It specifies CASSQGLRAYEQYF.

The chain links TRBV28 to TRBJ2-7; D possibly corresponds to TRBD1 (5 bases). V was trimmed by 6 bases and J by 4 bases, leaving 13 bases between them. The CDR3 runs 13 residues. Germline CDR1 reads MDHEN; CDR2 reads SYDVKM. DNA of the CDR3: TGTGCCAGCAGCCCCTGGGGCAGTTACGAGCAGTACTTC. Its translation: CASSPWGSYEQYF.